A selection of T cell receptor beta chains follows, all from one sample in a study of cytomegalovirus exposure and HLA in healthy donors. Clones were read by immunoSEQ multiplex PCR, and TCRdb kept only the in-frame ones, dropping some. The data show 130,000 or so clones, 85% to 90% seen once. The sample taken for sequencing was PBMCs. These receptors all come from a woman aged 18-29 years in good health and CMV-seronegative. The CDR3 runs from the conserved cysteine through the conserved F or W. The D gene is left open where the match is weak. Expanded clones get a size class; other rows say once, few or many, or leave the size out.

>once|.|TRBJ2-3|TRBV2
TGTGCCAGCACCTACGGGAGTACGCAGTATTTT
CASTYGSTQYF
>.|.|TRBJ2-5|TRBV6-5
TGTGCCAGCAGTTACTCGAGTCCCCGGGAGACCCAGTACTTC
CASSYSSPRETQYF
>once|.|TRBJ2-5|TRBV5-8
TGTGCCAGCAGTGGCAGGTTGATTGGGACCCAGTACTTC
CASSGRLIGTQYF
>.|.|TRBJ2-3|TRBV19
TGTGCCAGTAGTATTAACGGGGGGCTCGGAGATACGCAGTATTTT
CASSINGGLGDTQYF
>.|TRBD1|TRBJ2-2|TRBV5-4
TGTGCCAGCAGCTCCAAGACAGGGGCCATTACAGGCGGGGAGCTGTTTTTT
CASSSKTGAITGGELFF
>.|.|TRBJ1-2|TRBV29-1
TGCAGCGTTGAACTTGGAGACAGACCCTATGGCTACACCTTC
CSVELGDRPYGYTF
>.|TRBD1|TRBJ1-1|TRBV2
TGTGCCAGCAGTGGAGGACAGGGGACCGGGTTAGCTTTCTTT
CASSGGQGTGLAFF
>.|.|TRBJ1-4|TRBV16
TGTGCCAGCAGCCAATCGAGAGCCCGGGAAGAACTGTTTTTT
CASSQSRAREELFF
>.|.|TRBJ2-3|TRBV5-4
TGTGCCAGCAGCTTGGGTTTTAACACAGATACGCAGTATTTT
CASSLGFNTDTQYF
>many|TRBD1|TRBJ2-7|TRBV2
TGTGCCACCTCACCGACGGCAGGGGGTCCGTACGAGCAGTACTTC
CATSPTAGGPYEQYF
>few|.|TRBJ1-2|TRBV5-4
TGTGCCATCACCAGGCAGCAGAAGAACTATGGCTACACCTTC
CAITRQQKNYGYTF
>.|.|TRBJ1-2|TRBV6-1
TGTGCCAGTAGTGAAAATCTCTTTCGAGGGGGATACTATGGCTACACCTTC
CASSENLFRGGYYGYTF
>.|TRBD1|TRBJ1-2|TRBV29-1
TGCAGCGTTCTCCTACAGGGGGACTATGGCTACACCTTC
CSVLLQGDYGYTF
>.|.|TRBJ2-1|TRBV6-6
TGTGCCAGCAGTTACTCGCTCGGGAATGAGCAGTTCTTC
CASSYSLGNEQFF
>many|TRBD1|TRBJ1-2|TRBV4-1
TGCGCCAGCAGCCAGGGGACAGGTGGCTATGGCTACACCTTC
CASSQGTGGYGYTF
>.|TRBD1|TRBJ2-2|TRBV11-3
TGTGCCAGCAGCCGGCGACAGGGGGTGTTCACCGGGGAGCTGTTTTTT
CASSRRQGVFTGELFF
>once|.|TRBJ1-3|TRBV18
TGTGCCAGCTCACCAAGTGAGGCGCGAGGAAACACCATATATTTT
CASSPSEARGNTIYF
>.|TRBD1|TRBJ2-7|TRBV6-1
TGTGCCAGCTGCCTAGGGGGCGCTTGGGAGCAGTACTTC
CASCLGGAWEQYF
>.|.|TRBJ2-2|TRBV19
TGTGCCAGTAGTAGGACGGCGGGGACCGGGGAGCTGTTTTTT
CASSRTAGTGELFF
>.|.|TRBJ2-2|TRBV6-5
TGTGCCAGCAGACTACAGGGATGGAGGTTTGGGGAGCTGTTTTTT
CASRLQGWRFGELFF
>.|.|TRBJ2-7|TRBV4-2
TGTGCCAGCAGCACGGACAGCGCCGCCTCCTACGAGCAGTACTTC
CASSTDSAASYEQYF
>few|TRBD1|TRBJ2-4|TRBV10-3
TGTGCCATGGGACAGGGCCCCAAAAACATTCAGTACTTC
CAMGQGPKNIQYF
>once|TRBD2|TRBJ2-3|TRBV11-2
TGTGCCAGCAGCTTAGCGGCTAGCGGGGGGGCCGGGTCGGCAGATACGCAGTATTTT
CASSLAASGGAGSADTQYF
>.|TRBD1|TRBJ1-4|TRBV5-3
TGTGCCAGAAGCTTGGCCTCGGGACAGATTCGGACTAATGAAAAACTGTTTTTT
CARSLASGQIRTNEKLFF
>.|TRBD1|TRBJ1-1|TRBV27
TGTGCCAGCAGTCCACAGATTGGGGGGACAGCCTACCTGGGTGAAGCTTTCTTT
CASSPQIGGTAYLGEAFF
>.|.|TRBJ1-1|TRBV10-2
TGCGCCAGCAGTGGGTTCGGGAGGATCGCTGAAGCTTTCTTT
CASSGFGRIAEAFF
>.|.|TRBJ2-4|TRBV7-9
TGTGCCAGCAGCTTTGAAGGGGTTAGGGACATTCAGTACTTC
CASSFEGVRDIQYF
>.|.|TRBJ2-3|TRBV7-3
TGTGCCAGCAGCTCAGGAGGGCGGGGAAGGGCAGATACGCAGTATTTT
CASSSGGRGRADTQYF